These T cell receptor beta chains were read from a single sample in a study of human T cells and chemical hapten exposure. TCRdb independently ran MiXCR on the RACE reads; one entry per CDR3 protein. The sample lists under 200,000 distinct CDR3 sequences, 25% to 30% occurring once. The specimen was whole blood, collected in connection with sensitization to the hapten diphenylcyclopropenone (DPC). The receptor source for this set is a woman aged 30 to 39 with alopecia areata. Some clones in this sample may be carry-over from other donors' samples. CDR3s include the opening cysteine and the closing phenylalanine or tryptophan. A D gene is named only where the DNA matches it firmly. The size entry is marked missing in some rows and otherwise reads once, few, many or a size class.

V gene	clone size	J gene	D gene	CDR3 protein	CDR3 DNA
TRBV7-2	-	TRBJ2-7	TRBD2	CASSLTGGQYYEQYF	TGTGCCAGCAGCTTAACGGGGGGTCAATACTACGAGCAGTACTTC
TRBV28	-	TRBJ1-1	-	CASSPESWVNTEAFF	TGTGCCAGCAGTCCCGAGAGTTGGGTGAACACTGAAGCTTTCTTT
TRBV28	few	TRBJ1-6	-	CSSGGRVSYNSPLHF	TGTTCATCCGGGGGGCGAGTCTCCTATAATTCACCCCTCCACTTT
TRBV5-1	-	TRBJ2-7	-	CASSFQARDYEQYF	TGCGCCAGCAGCTTTCAGGCCCGAGACTACGAGCAGTACTTC
TRBV7-6	few	TRBJ2-1	TRBD2	CASSLGVAGGSDEQFF	TGTGCCAGCAGCTTAGGGGTCGCGGGGGGGTCTGATGAGCAGTTCTTC
TRBV3-1	few	TRBJ2-7	-	CASSQTGSYSYEQYF	TGTGCCAGCAGCCAAACAGGATCGTACTCCTACGAGCAGTACTTC
TRBV7-9	few	TRBJ1-2	-	CASSLGREGYGYTF	TGTGCCAGCAGCTTAGGCAGGGAAGGCTATGGCTACACCTTC
TRBV28	-	TRBJ2-5	TRBD2	CASSAPGLAGGPRTQYF	TGTGCCAGCAGTGCGCCGGGACTAGCGGGAGGGCCGAGGACCCAGTACTTC
TRBV6-4	few	TRBJ2-5	-	CASVPTVGAVETQYF	TGTGCCAGCGTCCCCACTGTTGGGGCAGTAGAGACCCAGTACTTC
TRBV12-3/TRBV12-4	-	TRBJ2-5	-	CASSQQGGGRETQYF	TGTGCCAGCAGCCAGCAGGGGGGGGGGCGAGAGACCCAGTACTTC
TRBV20-1	-	TRBJ2-3	TRBD2	CSAMVAGGPQDTQYF	TGCAGTGCTATGGTAGCGGGGGGCCCGCAGGATACGCAGTATTTT
TRBV29-1	-	TRBJ2-7	-	CSVGVRGVRYEQYF	TGCAGCGTTGGGGTCAGGGGCGTCCGGTACGAGCAGTACTTC
TRBV20-1	many	TRBJ1-1	-	CSAQTYANTEAFF	TGCAGTGCGCAGACTTACGCGAACACTGAAGCTTTCTTT
TRBV10-2	-	TRBJ2-3	-	CASSSGRKNTDTQYF	TGCGCCAGCAGTAGCGGAAGAAAGAACACAGATACGCAGTATTTT
TRBV6-1	-	TRBJ2-7	-	CASSEARRQMDEQYF	TGTGCCAGCAGTGAAGCGCGGCGGCAGATGGACGAGCAGTACTTC
TRBV5-1	-	TRBJ2-2	-	CASRIPSANTGELFF	TGCGCCAGCAGAATCCCAAGCGCGAACACCGGGGAGCTGTTTTTT
TRBV7-2	-	TRBJ1-2	-	CASSTEISGTPATF	TGTGCCAGCAGCACCGAAATTTCCGGGACACCCGCCACCTTC
TRBV29-1	few	TRBJ2-2	-	CSVEGTLGELFF	TGCAGCGTTGAAGGGACTCTGGGGGAGCTGTTTTTT
TRBV5-8	few	TRBJ1-5	-	CASSLGTAYNQPQHF	TGTGCCAGCAGCTTGGGGACAGCTTACAATCAGCCCCAGCATTTT
TRBV5-1	-	TRBJ2-5	TRBD2	CASSYQAGQETQYF	TGCGCCAGCAGCTACCAAGCGGGGCAAGAGACCCAGTACTTC
TRBV10-3	-	TRBJ1-2	-	CAITGQSNYSYTF	TGTGCCATCACCGGACAATCAAACTATAGCTACACCTTC
TRBV11-3	-	TRBJ2-1	TRBD2	CASSPYGGTSAVSSYNEQFF	TGTGCCAGCAGCCCCTACGGTGGGACTAGCGCCGTGAGCTCCTACAATGAGCAGTTCTTC
TRBV18	-	TRBJ2-7	-	CASSPRRGLGEQYF	TGTGCCAGCTCTCCACGGAGGGGGCTGGGGGAGCAGTACTTC
TRBV6-5	few	TRBJ2-1	-	CASSYSRGRHNEQFF	TGTGCCAGCAGTTACTCGAGGGGTAGGCACAATGAGCAGTTCTTC
TRBV7-2	-	TRBJ1-4	-	CASSLRPYTNEKLFF	TGTGCCAGCAGCTTGCGACCGTACACTAATGAAAAACTGTTTTTT